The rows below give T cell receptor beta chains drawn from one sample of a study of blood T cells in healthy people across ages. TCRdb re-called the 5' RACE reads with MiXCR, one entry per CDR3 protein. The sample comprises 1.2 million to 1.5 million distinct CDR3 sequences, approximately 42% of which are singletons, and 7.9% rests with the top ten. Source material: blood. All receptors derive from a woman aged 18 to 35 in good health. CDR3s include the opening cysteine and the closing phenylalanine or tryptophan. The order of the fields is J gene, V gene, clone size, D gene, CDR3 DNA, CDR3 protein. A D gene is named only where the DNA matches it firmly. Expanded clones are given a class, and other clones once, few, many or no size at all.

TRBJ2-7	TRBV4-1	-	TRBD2	TGCGCCAGCAGCCGGAAAACTAGCGGGAACTCCTACAATGAGCAGTACTTC	CASSRKTSGNSYNEQYF
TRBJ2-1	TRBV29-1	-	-	TGCAGCGTTGTTAGGGGGGGCGACAATGAGCAGTTCTTC	CSVVRGGDNEQFF
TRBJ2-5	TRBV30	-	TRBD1	TGTGCCTGCATGTGGACAGGGGGCGAAGAGACCCAGTACTTC	CACMWTGGEETQYF
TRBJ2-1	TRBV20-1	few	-	TGCAGTGCTAGATTCGGGACTTCCTACAATGAGCAGTTCTTC	CSARFGTSYNEQFF
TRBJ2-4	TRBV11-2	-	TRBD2	TGTGCCAGCAGCCCGACTAGCGGGGGGGTATCTTCCAAAAACATTCAGTACTTC	CASSPTSGGVSSKNIQYF
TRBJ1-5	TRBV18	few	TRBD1	TGTGCCAGCTCACCACAGGGGGCCCAGCCCCAGCATTTT	CASSPQGAQPQHF
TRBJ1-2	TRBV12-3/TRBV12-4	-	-	TGTGCCAGCAGGCCGGGACTGGGCGCCTATGGCTACACCTTC	CASRPGLGAYGYTF
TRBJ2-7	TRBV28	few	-	TGTGCCAGCAGTTCTTTAGCTTGGGAGCAGTACTTC	CASSSLAWEQYF
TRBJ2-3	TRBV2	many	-	TGTGCCAGCTGGGATTACACAGATACGCAGTATTTT	CASWDYTDTQYF
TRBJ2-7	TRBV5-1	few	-	TGCGCCAGCAGCCCCATAAACGAGCCTCTCGAGCAGTACTTC	CASSPINEPLEQYF
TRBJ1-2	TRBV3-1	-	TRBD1	TGTGCCAGCAGCCAAGAAGGGGACAGGAGAGAAGCCTATGGCTACACCTTC	CASSQEGDRREAYGYTF